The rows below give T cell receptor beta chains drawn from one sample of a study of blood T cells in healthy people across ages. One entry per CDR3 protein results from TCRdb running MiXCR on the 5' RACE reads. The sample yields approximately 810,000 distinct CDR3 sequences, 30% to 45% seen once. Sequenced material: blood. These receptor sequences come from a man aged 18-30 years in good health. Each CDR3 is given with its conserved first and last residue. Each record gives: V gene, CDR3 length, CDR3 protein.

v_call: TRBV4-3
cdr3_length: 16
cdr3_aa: CASSQGIDRRRETQYF

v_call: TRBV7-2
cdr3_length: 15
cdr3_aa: CASSSGGTGYNEQFF

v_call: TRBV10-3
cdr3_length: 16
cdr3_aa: CAISESKVSRNTEAFF

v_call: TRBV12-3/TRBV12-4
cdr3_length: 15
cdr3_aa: CASSNRQAYPYEQYF

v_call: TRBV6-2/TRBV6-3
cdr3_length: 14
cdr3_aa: CASRMTGNLDEQYF

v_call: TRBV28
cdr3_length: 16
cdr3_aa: CASSLYRLVGGGEQYF

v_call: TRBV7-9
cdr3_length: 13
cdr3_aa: CASSPKGPYGYTF

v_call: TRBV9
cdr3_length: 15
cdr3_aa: CASGVGVRTGDEQYF

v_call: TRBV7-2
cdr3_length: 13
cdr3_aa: CASRPASAHGYTF

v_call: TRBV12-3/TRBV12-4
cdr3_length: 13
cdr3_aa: CASSRDRDGGYTF

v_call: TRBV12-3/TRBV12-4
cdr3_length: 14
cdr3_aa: CASTAGNGNSPLHF